The present entry profiles one T cell receptor beta chain with its context. The antigen it binds to is not known. One base away there is no much larger clone; base qualities are not given. This record comes from a study of PD-L1 blockade in urothelial cancer (dated by TCRdb to 2017 to 2019). Regarding the research as a whole: All patients started therapy in the mid-2010s and received atezolizumab 1,200 mg intravenously every 3 weeks. An ECOG performance status of 0 or 1 was recorded for the patients, and 0 to 3 prior chemotherapy regimens had been received by the patients. Blood samples were analyzed at two time points: 3 weeks after treatment start (second dose) and 6 weeks after treatment start. Durable clinical benefit was achieved by nine patients and was not achieved by 20 patients. Whole exome sequencing and RNA sequencing of pretreatment tumors were performed alongside TCR sequencing in the same patients. Durable clinical benefit was defined as progression-free survival longer than 6 months, and TCR features were also tested against progression-free and overall survival. About 90% of the roughly 29 patients were identified as males with urothelial cancer of bladder origin, and a prior smoking history was reported by 18 of 29 patients. The study, an exploratory multi-omic analysis, examined somatic, immune and clinical correlates of response to PD-L1 blockade with atezolizumab in urothelial cancer. Pretreatment blood TCR-seq was available for under 35 patients, at least one posttreatment blood collection was obtained for around 25 patients, and tumor TCR-seq was available for around 25 patients. Pretreatment tumor samples, along with matched peripheral blood collected serially before and after atezolizumab treatment, underwent TCR sequencing. Blood samples yielded a median of around 130,000 T cells and approximately 83,000 unique TCRs, with median clonality roughly 0.085. What the work shows at the level of the full study, not this receptor alone: Because of the small sample size (n ≈ 31) and the many exploratory analyses performed, the results are intended to be regarded as hypothesis-generating. A pretreatment peripheral blood TCR clonality below the median was linked to improved progression-free and overall survival. Patients with durable benefit showed greater expansion of tumor-associated TCR clones in peripheral blood 3 weeks after starting treatment (n of about 20, p = 0.022).

Synthetic TCR analog templates were spiked into each PCR to estimate absolute template abundance from read counts. The immunoSEQ assay was used to amplify TCRbeta CDR3 regions from genomic DNA with bias-controlled V and J gene primers. Sequencing of rearranged TCRbeta segments was performed at approximately 20X coverage. Concerning the study's data processing: Sequencing errors were corrected by clustering and CDR3s were annotated against IMGT to assign V, D and J genes. Out-of-frame and stop-codon sequences were excluded, and only productive TCRbeta rearrangements were used in downstream analyses. Clonality was computed as one minus Shannon entropy normalized by the log of the number of unique productive sequences. Fisher's exact test with Benjamini-Hochberg correction, at a threshold of adjusted p below 0.01, was used to find clones that differed between time points or between blood and tumor. In its TCRdb copy, this immuneACCESS table keeps in-frame sequences only and misses some clones. Where compared with another copy, unresolved V genes explain less than half of these, and the others have no known cause. That table supplies the V and J calls and clone size; D and trimming were determined from the DNA. The sample contains tens of thousands of clones, approximately 80% of them found a single time. Clones ranked in the top ten supply 3.2% of the sample.

The time point label, as the study defines it: pretreatment peripheral blood. A total of approximately 27 patients with locally advanced or metastatic urothelial carcinoma, treated at Memorial Sloan Kettering on a trial protocol, made up the cohort. Peripheral blood mononuclear cells were collected pretreatment and during treatment, with between 1 and 8 total time points per patient. The Qiagen DNeasy Blood extraction kit was used to purify genomic DNA from total PBMCs and from tumor samples. PBMCs were collected pretreatment and during treatment and were isolated and stored as previously described. V is cut by 4 bases and J by 1 base, and the space between the germline ends is 14 bases. The CDR3 sequence holds 15 residues, the cysteine and phenylalanine included. Just CDR3 DNA is preserved here, 45 bases in frame from base 1. CDR1 is given as SGHNT and CDR2 as YYREEE, both from the germline V gene (reference sequence).

This TCR was recovered from a man between 70 and 80 years old with urothelial cancer. Recombination connected TRBV5-4 to TRBJ1-1; the best D guess is TRBD1, with 6 bases matching. Source: PBMCs, taken around atezolizumab (anti-PD-L1) treatment. The base sequence is TGTGCCAGCAGCCTAGGGCGACAGGCGAACACTGAAGCTTTCTTT. It translates to CASSLGRQANTEAFF.